This T cell receptor beta chain originates from a study of cytomegalovirus exposure and HLA in healthy donors. About the research overall: Out of 170 million or so T cells, an earlier analysis found fewer than 140 million unique TCR beta sequences in total.

PCR primers comprised 60 Vbeta and 13 Jbeta primers. Repertoires were generated with immunoSEQ multiplex PCR, while TCRdb's copy carries only in-frame clones and drops some. This sample has 200,000 to 250,000 clones, with around 89% found just once. The receptor was derived from a young woman in good health and CMV-seronegative. Sequencing was done on a sample of PBMCs.

CDR3 coding DNA: TGCGCCACCCAAAACACTGAAGCTTTCTTT. Amino acids: CATQNTEAFF. The rearrangement joins TRBV10-2 to TRBJ1-1; D not certain. V gave up 10 bases and J gave up 2 bases, with 5 bases separating them. Germline CDR1 is WSHSY and CDR2 is SAAADI. This CDR3 has 10 amino acids.